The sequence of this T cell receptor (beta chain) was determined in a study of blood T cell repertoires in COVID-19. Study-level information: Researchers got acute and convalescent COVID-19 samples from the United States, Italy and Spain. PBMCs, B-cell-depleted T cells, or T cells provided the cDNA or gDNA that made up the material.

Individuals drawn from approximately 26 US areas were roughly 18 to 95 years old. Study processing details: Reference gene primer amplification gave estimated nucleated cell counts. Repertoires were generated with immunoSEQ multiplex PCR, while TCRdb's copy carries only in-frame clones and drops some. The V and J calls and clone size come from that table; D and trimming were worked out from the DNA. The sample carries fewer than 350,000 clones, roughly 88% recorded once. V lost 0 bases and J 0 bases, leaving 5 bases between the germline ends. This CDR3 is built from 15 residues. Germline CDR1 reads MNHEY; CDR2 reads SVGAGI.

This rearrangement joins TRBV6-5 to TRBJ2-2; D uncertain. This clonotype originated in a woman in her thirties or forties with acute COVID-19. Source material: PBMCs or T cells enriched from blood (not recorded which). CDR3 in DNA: TGTGCCAGCAGTTACTCCACAGCGAACACCGGGGAGCTGTTTTTT. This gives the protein CASSYSTANTGELFF.